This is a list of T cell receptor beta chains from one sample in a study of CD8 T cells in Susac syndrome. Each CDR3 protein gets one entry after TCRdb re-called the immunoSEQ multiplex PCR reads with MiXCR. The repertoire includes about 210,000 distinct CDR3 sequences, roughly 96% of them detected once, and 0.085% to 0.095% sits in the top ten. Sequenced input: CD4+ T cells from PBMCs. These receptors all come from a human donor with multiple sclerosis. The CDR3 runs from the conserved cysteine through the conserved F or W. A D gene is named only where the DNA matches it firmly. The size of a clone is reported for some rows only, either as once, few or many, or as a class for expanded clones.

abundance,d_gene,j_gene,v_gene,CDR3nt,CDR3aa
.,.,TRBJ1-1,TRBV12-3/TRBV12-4,TGTGCCAGCAGCATAGACAGGAACACTGAAGCTTTCTTT,CASSIDRNTEAFF
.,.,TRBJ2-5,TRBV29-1,TGCAGCGTTGAATACAGCAGTGGAACCCAGTACTTC,CSVEYSSGTQYF
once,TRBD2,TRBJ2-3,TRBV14,TGTGCCAGCAGCCAAGAGGGTAGCGGGAGAATCCCAGATACGCAGTATTTT,CASSQEGSGRIPDTQYF
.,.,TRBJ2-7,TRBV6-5,TGTGCCAGCACCCCGCAGGCAAGCTCCTACGAGCAGTACTTC,CASTPQASSYEQYF
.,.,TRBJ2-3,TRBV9,TGTGCCAGCAGCGTACGGGACGGCAATACGCAGTATTTT,CASSVRDGNTQYF
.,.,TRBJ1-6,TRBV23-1,TGCGCCAGCAGACTTTACCGCACCAGGGGAGACGTTAATTCACCCCTCCACTTT,CASRLYRTRGDVNSPLHF
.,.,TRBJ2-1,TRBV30,TGTGCCTGGCAACTAGCAGGTCTTCTGTTCTTC,CAWQLAGLLFF
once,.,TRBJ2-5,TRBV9,TGTGCCAGCAGCGTCAACATTGACCAAGAGACCCAGTACTTC,CASSVNIDQETQYF
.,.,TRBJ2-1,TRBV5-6,TGTGCCAGCAGCTTGTACGAGGGGGCCTACAATGAGCAGTTCTTC,CASSLYEGAYNEQFF
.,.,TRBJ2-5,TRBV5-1,TGCGCCAGCAGCTTGGCCGACAGAACGACCCAAGAGACCCAGTACTTC,CASSLADRTTQETQYF
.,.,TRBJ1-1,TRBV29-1,TGCAGCGTTGCAAAACAAGCAAACACTGAAGCTTTCTTT,CSVAKQANTEAFF
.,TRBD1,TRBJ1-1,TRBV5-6,TGTGCCAGCAGCCCTGACAGGGTGACTGAAGCTTTCTTT,CASSPDRVTEAFF
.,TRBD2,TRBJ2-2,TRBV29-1,TGCAGCGCTTACCGAGTTGGGACTAGCGCGACCGGGGAGCTGTTTTTT,CSAYRVGTSATGELFF
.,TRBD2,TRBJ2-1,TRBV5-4,TGTGCCAGCAGCCCTGGACTAGTTCAGTTCTTC,CASSPGLVQFF
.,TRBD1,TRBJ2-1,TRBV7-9,TGTGCCAGCAACGATGGGGACAGCCATTACAATGAGCAGTTCTTC,CASNDGDSHYNEQFF
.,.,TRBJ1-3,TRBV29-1,TGCAGCGTTGGAAGGGACGATGGAAACACCATATATTTT,CSVGRDDGNTIYF
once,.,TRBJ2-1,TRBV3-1,TGTGCCAGCAGCCAAGCCACGTTGGAGGGGGAGCAGTTCTTC,CASSQATLEGEQFF
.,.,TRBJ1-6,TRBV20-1,TGCAGTGCTAGCAGGAGCTCCTATAATTCACCCCTCCACTTT,CSASRSSYNSPLHF
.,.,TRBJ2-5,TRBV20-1,TGCAGTGCTAGAGTGGCCCTGAAAGAGACCCAGTACTTC,CSARVALKETQYF
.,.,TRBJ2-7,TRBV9,TGTGCCCGCTCGCGGCGACTAGTGAGCTACGAGCAGTACTTC,CARSRRLVSYEQYF
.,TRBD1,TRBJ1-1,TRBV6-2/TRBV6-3,TGTGCCAGCAGTTACTTGGACAGGGTCGGTGAAGCTTTCTTT,CASSYLDRVGEAFF
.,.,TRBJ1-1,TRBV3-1,TGTGCCAGCAGCCCTCAAACAAACACTGAAGCTTTCTTT,CASSPQTNTEAFF
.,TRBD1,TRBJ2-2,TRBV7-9,TGTGCCAGCAGCCCCTGGGACAGGGGGCCGAACACCGGGGAGCTGTTTTTT,CASSPWDRGPNTGELFF
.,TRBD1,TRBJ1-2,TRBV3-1,TGTGCCAGCAGCCAAGGGACGGGACAGTTCTATGGCTACACCTTC,CASSQGTGQFYGYTF
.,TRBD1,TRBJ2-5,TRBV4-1,TGCGCCAGCAGCCGAGGGACAGGGGAGGTAGAGACCCAGTACTTC,CASSRGTGEVETQYF
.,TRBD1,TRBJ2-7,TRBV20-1,TGCAGTGCTAGGAAACAGGGGGCAGGCGAGCAGTACTTC,CSARKQGAGEQYF
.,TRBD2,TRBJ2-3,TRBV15,TGTGCCACCAGCGGAAGCGGGAGGGCAGATACGCAGTATTTT,CATSGSGRADTQYF
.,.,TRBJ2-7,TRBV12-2,TGTGCAGCATGGGGGGAGCAGTACTTC,CAAWGEQYF
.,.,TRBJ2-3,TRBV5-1,TGCGCCAGCAGCTTGGGGGAGTTTAGCACAGATACGCAGTATTTT,CASSLGEFSTDTQYF
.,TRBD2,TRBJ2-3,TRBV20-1,TGCAGTGCTAAAGACGGCGGGGGGGCTATTAGCACAGATACGCAGTATTTT,CSAKDGGGAISTDTQYF
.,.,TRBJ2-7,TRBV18,TGTGCCAGCTCACCACGGCAGGGGCTCTCCTACGAGCAGTACTTC,CASSPRQGLSYEQYF
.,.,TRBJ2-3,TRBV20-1,TGCAGTGCGGCCACAGATACGCAGTATTTT,CSAATDTQYF
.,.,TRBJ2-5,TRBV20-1,TGCAGTGCTCCCCAAGAGACCCAGTACTTC,CSAPQETQYF
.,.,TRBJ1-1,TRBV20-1,TGCAGTGCTAGTGGGGGGCGGACCACTGAAGCTTTCTTT,CSASGGRTTEAFF
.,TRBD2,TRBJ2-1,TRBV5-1,TGCGCCAGCAGCCATCTAGCGGACTCCTACAATGAGCAGTTCTTC,CASSHLADSYNEQFF
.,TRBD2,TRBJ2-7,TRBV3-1,TGTGCCAGCAGCCAAACTAGCGGGAGGGCCGCCGAGCAGTACTTC,CASSQTSGRAAEQYF
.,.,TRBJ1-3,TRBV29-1,TGCAGCGTTGAAGTGGGGGTCGGAAACACCATATATTTT,CSVEVGVGNTIYF
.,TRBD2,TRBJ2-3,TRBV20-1,TGCAGTGCTTCATCCCTGACGATAGCGGGTCGCACAGATACGCAGTATTTT,CSASSLTIAGRTDTQYF
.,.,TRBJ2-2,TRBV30,TGTGCCTGGAGTGTAGGGGGAAAGGGCACCGGGGAGCTGTTTTTT,CAWSVGGKGTGELFF
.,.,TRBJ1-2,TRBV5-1,TGCGCCAGCAGCAACTCGGGACCCCCTATGGGCTACACCTTC,CASSNSGPPMGYTF
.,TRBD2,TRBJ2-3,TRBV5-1,TGCGCCAGCAGAGCGGGAGTTGATACGCAGTATTTT,CASRAGVDTQYF
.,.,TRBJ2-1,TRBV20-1,TGCAGTGGAAGAGAGGGAGCTGAGCAGTTCTTC,CSGREGAEQFF
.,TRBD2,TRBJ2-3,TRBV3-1,TGTGCCAGCAGGATGCTTAGCGGGGTCACAGATACGCAGTATTTT,CASRMLSGVTDTQYF